Presented here are 26 T cell receptor beta chains from one specimen sequenced in a study of shared clonotypes between healthy human individuals. Assay used: immunoSEQ multiplex PCR; TCRdb lists only in-frame clones, some missing. The sample shows some 530,000 clones, 81% of them seen only once. The sample consisted of PBMCs. Receptor source: a woman between 40 and 50 years old in good health. Some clones in this sample may be carry-over from other donors' samples.

In its sample, this clone was seen a few times. The chain links TRBV6-1 to TRBJ2-3; 9 bases align to TRBD2. Germline-derived CDR1 and CDR2 are MNHNS and SASEGT. The CDR3 runs 15 residues. The V and J ends lost 0 bases and 5 bases, in that order; junction bases with no gene match: 3. This chain's CDR3 is CASSEASGSVDTQYF. The CDR3, as DNA: TGTGCCAGCAGTGAAGCTAGCGGGAGTGTAGATACGCAGTATTTT.

The V call is TRBV4-2, the J call TRBJ2-2; TRBD2 agrees at 13 bases. CDR1 is LGHNA and CDR2 is YNFKEQ in the germline V gene. The CDR3 length is 16 residues. The junction had 7 bases not matched to a gene; V was cut back by 7 bases and J by 5 bases. As DNA, the CDR3 is TGTGCCAGCATGACTGGACTAGCGGGAGAAACCGGGGAGCTGTTTTTT. It encodes CASMTGLAGETGELFF.

The CDR3 here is CASSRGVADNYGYTF. The CDR3 DNA follows: TGTGCCAGCTCACGGGGGGTAGCAGACAACTATGGCTACACCTTC. The chain uses TRBV18 and TRBJ1-2; a weak D match, TRBD1 (5 bases). V was cut by 4 bases and J by 2 bases, with 14 bases left in between. Germline V gene sequence: CDR1 KGHSH, CDR2 LQKENI. The CDR3 is 15 amino acids.

The rearrangement uses TRBV30 and TRBJ1-4; 7 nucleotides align to TRBD1. V lost 4 bases and J lost 8; bases outside the gene matches: 7. CDR3 length: 13 amino acids. Germline values: CDR1 GTSNPN, CDR2 SVGIG (reference sequence). CDR3 DNA: TGTGCCTGGACCGCCCAGGGGGTGGAAAAACTGTTTTTT. This codes for CAWTAQGVEKLFF.

The V gene is TRBV28, the J gene TRBJ2-6; 7 bases are shared with TRBD2. CDR3 length: 15 residues. In germline, CDR1 is MDHEN, CDR2 SYDVKM. V lost 6 bases, J lost 2 bases, and 4 bases stayed unmatched. The CDR3 spells CASSEGGPGANVLTF. As DNA, the CDR3 is TGTGCCAGCAGCGAGGGAGGGCCTGGGGCCAACGTCCTGACTTTC. Supplemented by reference TRBV28 and TRBJ2-6, the full variable domain reads DVKVTQSSRYLVKRTGEKVFLECVQDMDHENMFWYRQDPGLGLRLIYFSYDVKMKEKGDIPEGYSVSREKKERFSLILESASTNQTSMYLCASSEGGPGANVLTFGAGSRLTVL.

The rearrangement joins TRBV7-6 to TRBJ2-7, with 13 bases that match TRBD2. The CDR3 covers 14 residues. The V and J ends lost 5 bases and 4 bases, in that order; junction bases with no gene match: 2. Germline V gene data show CDR1 as SGHVS and CDR2 as FNYEAQ. The CDR3 bases are TGTGCCAGCAGCCCGACTAGCGGGAGGTACGAGCAGTACTTC. This codes for CASSPTSGRYEQYF.

A note on this clone: A far larger clone lies a single base away; this is likely a read error. The chain is built from TRBV19 and TRBJ1-5; the D gene is possibly TRBD1 (6 bases). The CDR3 consists of 14 residues. The V gene's germline CDR1 is LNHDA and CDR2 SQIVND (reference sequence). V lost 9 bases, J lost 7 bases, and 19 bases lay in between. CDR3 sequence: CASAGDTSLQPQHF. The CDR3 DNA reads TGTGCCAGCGCCGGGGACACCTCTCTACAGCCCCAGCATTTT.

This clone was observed a handful of times. The chain has TRBV6-4 and TRBJ2-3, with 11 bases lining up with TRBD2. Germline V gene lookup returns CDR1 MRHNA and CDR2 SNTAGT. V lost 5 bases to trimming and J lost 4 bases; unmatched junction nucleotides: 5. The CDR3 has 15 amino acids. This CDR3 is CASSQVAGGSDTQYF. The CDR3 DNA follows: TGTGCCAGCAGTCAAGTAGCGGGAGGGTCAGATACGCAGTATTTT.

The J gene is TRBJ2-1, the V gene TRBV28; D possibly corresponds to TRBD2 (6 bases). V was trimmed by 1 base and J by 7 bases, leaving 11 bases between them. Germline lookup yields CDR1 MDHEN and CDR2 SYDVKM. The CDR3 contains 14 residues. The CDR3 DNA reads as TGTGCCAGCAGTTTATCGGGAGCCCGAAATGAGCAGTTCTTC. Translating gives CASSLSGARNEQFF.

Ten or more counts support this clone. Germline is not matched at one junction end, which may reflect a read error. The chain couples TRBV7-7 to TRBJ2-5; 8 bases are a match to TRBD1. The CDR3 runs 14 residues. Per germline, CDR1 SSHAT and CDR2 FNYEAQ (reference sequence). The CDR3 nucleotides are TGTGCTAGCAGCTTAGGAGGACAGGGACAGACCCAGTACTTC. It codes for CASSLGGQGQTQYF.

Details on this clone: A far larger clone is one nucleotide away, so this likely arose from a read error. Other DNA sequences from this sample encode an identical CDR3 as well. The J gene is TRBJ2-7, the V gene TRBV27; TRBD1 aligns across 8 bases. The CDR3 contains 13 residues. Germline-derived CDR1 and CDR2 are MNHEY and SMNVEV (reference sequence). CDR3 amino acids: CASSQGATYEQYF. CDR3 bases: TGTGCCAGCAGCCAGGGGGCCACCTACGAGCAATACTTC.

The count of this clone is one. This sequence joins TRBV9 and TRBJ1-2, with 8 bases matching TRBD1. The length of the CDR3 is 13 residues. Germline-derived CDR1 and CDR2 are SGDLS and YYNGEE. Trimming took 2 bases from V and 7 from J; bases not matched to a gene: 4. CDR3 region: CASSVDRGSGYTF. CDR3 nucleotide sequence: TGTGCCAGCAGCGTTGACAGGGGTTCTGGCTACACCTTC.

The chain employs TRBV7-9 and TRBJ2-7, with TRBD2 as a possible D gene (6 bases). The CDR3 is made up of 13 amino acids. Trimming took off 2 bases at V and 9 bases at J, with 14 bases between the two ends. From germline, CDR1 is SEHNR and CDR2 FQNEAQ (reference sequence). In DNA form, the CDR3 reads TGTGCCAGCAGCTTAAACTCGGAGGGTAGGCAGTACTTC. The encoded protein is CASSLNSEGRQYF.

This clone has only a few counts. The gene calls are TRBV27 and TRBJ2-1; 13 nucleotides line up with TRBD2. Trimming cost V 4 bases and J 0 bases; bases outside gene matches: 6. The CDR3 sequence is 18 residues long. CDR1 is MNHEY, CDR2 SMNVEV, per germline (reference sequence). The CDR3 region is CASSSGTSGIFSYNEQFF. For the CDR3, the DNA is TGTGCCAGCAGTTCCGGGACTAGCGGGATCTTCTCCTACAATGAGCAGTTCTTC.

V is TRBV7-3 and J is TRBJ1-2, with D hard to call. This CDR3 region has 14 residues. Per germline, CDR1 SGHTA and CDR2 FQGTGA. Trimming removed 5 bases from V and 6 bases from J, with 16 bases in between. The DNA for the CDR3 is TGTGCCAGCAGCCCGGTTGTTCTGAGGGATGGCTACACCTTC. This sequence encodes CASSPVVLRDGYTF.

With respect to this clone: One end of the junction varies from germline; a read error may be responsible. Other DNA sequences in the sample encode the same CDR3. This chain connects TRBV2 to TRBJ1-5; maybe TRBD1 (6 bases). The end of the DNA aligns better with TRBJ2-3, so the J call may be wrong. The germline V gene has CDR1 SNHLY and CDR2 FYNNEI. The CDR3 length is 15 residues. The DNA of the CDR3 is TGTGCCAGTAGTGAAGGGGGATTTAGCAATCAGCCCCAGTATTTT. Its protein product is CASSEGGFSNQPQYF.

On this clone itself: A read error is possible here, since a much larger clone lies one base away. This sequence joins TRBV5-5 and TRBJ1-4; 7 nucleotides align to TRBD1. The germline V gene has CDR1 SGHKS and CDR2 YYEKEE (reference sequence). There are 15 residues in the CDR3. CDR3 amino acids: CASSLVGQGDEKLLF. CDR3 bases: TGTGCCAGCAGCTTGGTAGGGCAGGGGGATGAAAAACTGCTTTTT.

With respect to this clone: This likely reflects a read error, since a far larger clone is one base away. This chain connects TRBV28 to TRBJ1-2, with 7 bases fitting TRBD1. Looked up from germline, CDR1 is MDHEN and CDR2 is SYDVKM. This CDR3 spans 15 amino acids. This CDR3 is CAGSPSDRDNPGYTF. CDR3 DNA: TGTGCCGGCAGTCCTTCCGACAGGGACAACCCTGGCTACACCTTC.

V gene TRBV5-4 combines with J gene TRBJ2-3, with D possibly being TRBD2 (5 bases). The CDR3 is made up of 15 amino acids. CDR1 is SGHNT, CDR2 YYREEE, per germline (reference sequence). Trimming took 4 bases from V and 5 from J, leaving 17 bases between them. Here the CDR3 reads CASSLGSGDGDTQYF. The CDR3 DNA follows: TGTGCCAGCAGCCTTGGGTCCGGGGATGGAGATACGCAGTATTTT.

This rearrangement joins TRBV5-1 to TRBJ1-1; 8 bases map to TRBD1. Trimming cost V 0 bases and J 1 base; bases outside gene matches: 2. From germline, CDR1 is SGHRS and CDR2 YFSETQ. This CDR3 contains 15 residues. CDR3 loop: CASSLATGANTEAFF. The CDR3 DNA follows: TGCGCCAGCAGCTTGGCGACAGGGGCGAACACTGAAGCTTTCTTT.

V usage is TRBV7-9 and J usage is TRBJ2-2, with D perhaps matching TRBD2 (6 bases). The CDR3 is 16 amino acids. CDR1 is SEHNR and CDR2 is FQNEAQ in the germline V gene (reference sequence). The V gene lost 5 bases and the J gene lost 1 base, with 14 bases spanning the gap. CDR3 sequence (DNA): TGTGCCAGCAGCGCGCCGGGACTCGTGAACACCGGGGAGCTGTTTTTT. This codes for CASSAPGLVNTGELFF.

This clone was counted only a few times. The chain combines TRBV7-9 with TRBJ1-3; TRBD1 agrees at 9 bases. Germline V CDR1 and CDR2: SEHNR, FQNEAQ (reference sequence). CDR3 size: 15 residues. V shed 4 bases and J 3 bases; nucleotides not matched to a gene: 4. The DNA for the CDR3 is TGTGCCAGCAGCTCCAACAGGGGGCTTGGAAACACCATATATTTT. Protein: CASSSNRGLGNTIYF.

This clone was counted a few times. This sample includes further DNA sequences coding for the same CDR3. J is TRBJ1-1 and V is TRBV18; the D is unclear. CDR1 KGHSH and CDR2 LQKENI come from the germline V gene. CDR3 size: 12 residues. V dropped 1 base and J dropped 8 bases, with 8 bases sitting between them. CDR3 sequence: CASSPQGAEAFF. As DNA, the CDR3 is TGTGCCAGCTCACCACAGGGAGCGGAAGCTTTCTTT.

This clone was counted once. The chain links TRBV7-2 to TRBJ1-2; 8 bases agree with TRBD1. CDR1 and CDR2 (germline): SGHTA, FQGNSA. The CDR3 has 17 residues. The V gene end was trimmed by 1 base and the J gene end by 8 bases; junction bases not matched to a gene: 15. In DNA form, the CDR3 reads TGTGCCAGCAGCTTAGATGCTCCCTTGGACAGGGCACAGGGCTACACCTTC. It yields the protein CASSLDAPLDRAQGYTF.

Remarks on this clone: One base separates it from a far larger clone, so it is likely a read error. J is TRBJ1-4 and V is TRBV7-9, with D possibly being TRBD1 (6 bases). The germline gives CDR1 SEHNR, CDR2 FQNEAQ (reference sequence). Trimming took off 5 bases at V and 4 bases at J, with 23 bases between the two ends. The CDR3 is 18 residues long. CDR3 residues: CASSIPGHGCPVNEKLFF. In nucleotides, the CDR3 is TGTGCCAGCAGCATCCCGGGACATGGTTGCCCCGTTAATGAAAAACTGTTTTTT.

The chain joins TRBV4-3 to TRBJ2-1; 10 nucleotides align to TRBD2. Looked up from germline, CDR1 is LGHNA and CDR2 is YSLEER. Trimming cost V 0 bases and J 6 bases; bases outside gene matches: 11. The CDR3 loop spans 18 amino acids. CDR3 protein: CASSQDPVLAGIPNEQFF. In nucleotides, the CDR3 is TGCGCCAGCAGCCAAGACCCAGTACTAGCGGGGATCCCCAATGAGCAGTTCTTC.